The clone carrying this T cell receptor (beta chain) was counted ten times or more. Molecular barcoding with unique molecular identifiers was used for the TCRbeta library. One entry per CDR3 protein, called by TCRdb with MiXCR from the PCR reads. The data hold around 700,000 distinct CDR3 sequences, with about an eighth observed a single time. Germline CDR1 reads SGHRS; CDR2 reads YFSETQ. The CDR3 loop spans 14 amino acids. The germline V and J ends were trimmed by 4 bases and 3 bases, with 13 bases remaining between them. These data originate in a study of T-cell reconstitution after alpha-beta-depleted transplantation in children.

The sequencing used PBMCs, collected before TCRalphabeta/CD19-depleted stem cell transplant. The TCR was taken from a girl aged 2 to 10 with congenital amegakaryocytic thrombocytopenia, due to receive a stem cell transplant. The rearrangement links TRBV5-1 to TRBJ2-5; D is perhaps TRBD1 (6 bases). CDR3 loop: CASSPTTGKETQYF. CDR3 bases: TGCGCCAGCAGCCCTACGACAGGAAAAGAGACCCAGTACTTC.